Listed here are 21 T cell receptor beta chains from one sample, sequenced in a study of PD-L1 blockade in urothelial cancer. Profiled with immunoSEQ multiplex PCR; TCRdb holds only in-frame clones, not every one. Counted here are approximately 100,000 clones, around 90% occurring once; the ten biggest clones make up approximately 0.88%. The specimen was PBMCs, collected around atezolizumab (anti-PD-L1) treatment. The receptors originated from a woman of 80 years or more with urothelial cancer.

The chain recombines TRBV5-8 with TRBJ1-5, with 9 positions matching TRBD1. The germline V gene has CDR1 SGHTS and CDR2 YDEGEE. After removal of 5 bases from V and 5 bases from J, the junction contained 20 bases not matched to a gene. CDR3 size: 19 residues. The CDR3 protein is CASRSGQGWRSRTDQPQHF. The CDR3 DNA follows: TGTGCCAGCAGATCCGGACAGGGGTGGAGGTCCCGGACGGATCAGCCCCAGCATTTT.

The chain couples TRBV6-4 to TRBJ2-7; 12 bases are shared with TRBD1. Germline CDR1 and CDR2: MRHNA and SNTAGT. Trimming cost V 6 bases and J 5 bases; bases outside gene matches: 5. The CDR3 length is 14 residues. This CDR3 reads CASRGDRGPHEQYF. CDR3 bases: TGTGCCAGCAGAGGGGACAGGGGGCCACACGAGCAGTACTTC.

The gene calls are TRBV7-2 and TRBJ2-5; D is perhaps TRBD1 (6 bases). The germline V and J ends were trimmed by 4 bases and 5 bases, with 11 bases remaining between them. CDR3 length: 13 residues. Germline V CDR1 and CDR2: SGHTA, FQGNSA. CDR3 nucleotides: TGTGCCAGCAGCTGGGGAAGGGGGGAGACCCAGTACTTC. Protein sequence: CASSWGRGETQYF.

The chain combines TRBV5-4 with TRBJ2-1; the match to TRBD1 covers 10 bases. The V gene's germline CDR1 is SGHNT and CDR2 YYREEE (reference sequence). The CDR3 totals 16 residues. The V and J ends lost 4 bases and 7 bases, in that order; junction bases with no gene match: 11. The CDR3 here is CASSRQGDRGRNEQFF. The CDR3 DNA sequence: TGTGCCAGCAGCAGGCAAGGAGACAGGGGGCGGAATGAGCAGTTCTTC.

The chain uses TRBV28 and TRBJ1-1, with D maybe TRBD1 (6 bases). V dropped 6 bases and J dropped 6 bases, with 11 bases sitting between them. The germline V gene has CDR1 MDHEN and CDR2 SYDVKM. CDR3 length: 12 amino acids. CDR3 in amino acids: CASRLQGAEAFF. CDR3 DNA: TGTGCCAGCAGGTTACAGGGCGCTGAAGCTTTCTTT.

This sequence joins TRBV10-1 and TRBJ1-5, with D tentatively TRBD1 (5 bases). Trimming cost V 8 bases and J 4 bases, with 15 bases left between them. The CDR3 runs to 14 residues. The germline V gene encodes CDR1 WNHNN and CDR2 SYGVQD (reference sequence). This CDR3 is CASPADRTNQPQHF. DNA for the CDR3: TGCGCCAGCCCCGCTGACAGAACGAATCAGCCCCAGCATTTT.

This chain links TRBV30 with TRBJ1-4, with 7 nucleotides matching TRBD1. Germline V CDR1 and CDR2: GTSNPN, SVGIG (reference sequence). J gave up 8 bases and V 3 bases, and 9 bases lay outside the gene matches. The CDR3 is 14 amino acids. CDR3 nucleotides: TGTGCCTGGAGCGAAGCTACAGGGGTGGAAAAACTGTTTTTT. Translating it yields CAWSEATGVEKLFF.

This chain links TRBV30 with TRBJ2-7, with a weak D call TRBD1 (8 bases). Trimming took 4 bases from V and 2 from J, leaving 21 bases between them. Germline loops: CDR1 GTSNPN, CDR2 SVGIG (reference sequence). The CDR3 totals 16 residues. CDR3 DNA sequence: TGTGCCTGGACCCCCAGGGGGCTAGCGGTTGCCTACGAGCAGTACTTC. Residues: CAWTPRGLAVAYEQYF.

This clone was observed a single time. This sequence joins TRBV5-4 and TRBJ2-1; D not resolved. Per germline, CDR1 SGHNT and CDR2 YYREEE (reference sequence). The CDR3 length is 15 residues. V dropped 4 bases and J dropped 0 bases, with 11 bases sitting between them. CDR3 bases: TGTGCCAGCAGCCCCTCTGGCAGCTCCTACAATGAGCAGTTCTTC. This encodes CASSPSGSSYNEQFF. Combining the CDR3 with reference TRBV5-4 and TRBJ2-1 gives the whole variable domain ETGVTQSPTHLIKTRGQQVTLRCSSQSGHNTVSWYQQALGQGPQFIFQYYREEENGRGNFPPRFSGLQFPNYSSELNVNALELDDSALYLCASSPSGSSYNEQFFGPGTRLTVL.

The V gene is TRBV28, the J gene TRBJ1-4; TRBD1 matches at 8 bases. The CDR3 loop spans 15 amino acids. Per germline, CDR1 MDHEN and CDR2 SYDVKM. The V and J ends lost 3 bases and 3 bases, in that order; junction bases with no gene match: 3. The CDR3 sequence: CASSFPTGANEKLFF. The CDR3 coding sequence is TGTGCCAGCAGTTTCCCGACAGGGGCTAATGAAAAACTGTTTTTT.

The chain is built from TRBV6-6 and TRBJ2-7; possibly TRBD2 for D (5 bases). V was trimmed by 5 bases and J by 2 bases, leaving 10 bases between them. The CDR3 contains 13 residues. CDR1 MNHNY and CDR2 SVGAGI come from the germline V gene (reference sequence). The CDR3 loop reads CASSRDGAYEQYF. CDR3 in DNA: TGTGCCAGCAGTAGAGACGGGGCCTACGAGCAGTACTTC.

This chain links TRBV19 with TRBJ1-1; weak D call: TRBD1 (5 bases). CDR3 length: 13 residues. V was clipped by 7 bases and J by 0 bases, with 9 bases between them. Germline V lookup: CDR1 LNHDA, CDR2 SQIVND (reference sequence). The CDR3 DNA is TGTGCCAGTACGGCAGGGATGAACACTGAAGCTTTCTTT. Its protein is CASTAGMNTEAFF.

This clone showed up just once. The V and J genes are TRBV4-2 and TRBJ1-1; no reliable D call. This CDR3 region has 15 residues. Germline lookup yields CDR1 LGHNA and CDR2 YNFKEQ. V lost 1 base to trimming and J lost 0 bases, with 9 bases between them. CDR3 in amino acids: CASSQVSVMNTEAFF. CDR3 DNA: TGTGCCAGCAGCCAAGTGTCAGTTATGAACACTGAAGCTTTCTTT.

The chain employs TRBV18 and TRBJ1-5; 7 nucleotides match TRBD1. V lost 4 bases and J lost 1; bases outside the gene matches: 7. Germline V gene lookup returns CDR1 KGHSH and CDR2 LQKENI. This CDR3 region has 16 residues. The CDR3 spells CASSLGQSWSNQPQHF. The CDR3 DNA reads TGTGCCAGCTCACTGGGACAGTCCTGGAGCAATCAGCCCCAGCATTTT. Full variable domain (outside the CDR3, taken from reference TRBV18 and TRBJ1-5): NAGVMQNPRHLVRRRGQEARLRCSPMKGHSHVYWYRQLPEEGLKFMVYLQKENIIDESGMPKERFSAEFPKEGPSILRIQQVVRGDSAAYFCASSLGQSWSNQPQHFGDGTRLSIL.

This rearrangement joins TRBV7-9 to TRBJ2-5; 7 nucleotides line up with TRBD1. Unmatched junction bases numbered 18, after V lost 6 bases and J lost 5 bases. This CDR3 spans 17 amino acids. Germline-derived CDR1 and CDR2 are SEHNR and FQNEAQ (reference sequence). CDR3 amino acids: CASSSRRGLQTAETQYF. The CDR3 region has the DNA TGTGCCAGCAGTTCTAGAAGGGGGCTACAAACGGCGGAGACCCAGTACTTC.

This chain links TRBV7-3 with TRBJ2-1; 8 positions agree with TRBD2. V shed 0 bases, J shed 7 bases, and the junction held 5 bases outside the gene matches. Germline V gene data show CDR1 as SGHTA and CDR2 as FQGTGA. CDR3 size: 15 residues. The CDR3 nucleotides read TGTGCCAGCAGCTTAACCCCGGGACTAGTGAATGAGCAGTTCTTC. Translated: CASSLTPGLVNEQFF.

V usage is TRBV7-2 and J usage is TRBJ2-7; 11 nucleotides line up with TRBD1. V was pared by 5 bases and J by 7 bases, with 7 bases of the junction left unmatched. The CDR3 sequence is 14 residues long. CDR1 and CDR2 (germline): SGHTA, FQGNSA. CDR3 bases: TGTGCCAGCAGCCCCCGGACAGGGGGCAAGGAGCAGTACTTC. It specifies CASSPRTGGKEQYF.

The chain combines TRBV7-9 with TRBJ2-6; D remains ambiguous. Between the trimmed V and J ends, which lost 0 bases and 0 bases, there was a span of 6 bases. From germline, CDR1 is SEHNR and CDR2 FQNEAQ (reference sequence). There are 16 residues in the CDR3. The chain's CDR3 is CASSLAGASGANVLTF. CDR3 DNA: TGTGCCAGCAGCTTAGCTGGAGCCTCTGGGGCCAACGTCCTGACTTTC.

The CDR3 loop reads CASSPREGGGPDTQYF. CDR3 DNA: TGTGCCAGCAGTCCCCGGGAAGGCGGGGGGCCAGATACGCAGTATTTT. The chain joins TRBV27 to TRBJ2-3, with TRBD2 identical over 8 bases. V lost 5 bases to trimming and J lost 4 bases; unmatched junction nucleotides: 11. Per germline, CDR1 MNHEY and CDR2 SMNVEV (reference sequence). This CDR3 region has 16 residues.

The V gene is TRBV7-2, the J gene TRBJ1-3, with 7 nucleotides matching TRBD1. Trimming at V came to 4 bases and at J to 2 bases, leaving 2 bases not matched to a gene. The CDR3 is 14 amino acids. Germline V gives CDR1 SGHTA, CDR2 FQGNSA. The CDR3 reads CASSSDRAGNTIYF. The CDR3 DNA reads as TGTGCCAGCAGCTCTGACAGGGCTGGAAACACCATATATTTT. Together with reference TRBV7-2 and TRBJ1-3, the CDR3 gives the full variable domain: GAGVSQSPSNKVTEKGKDVELRCDPISGHTALYWYRQSLGQGLEFLIYFQGNSAPDKSGLPSDRFSAERTGGSVSTLTIQRTQQEDSAVYLCASSSDRAGNTIYFGEGSWLTVV.

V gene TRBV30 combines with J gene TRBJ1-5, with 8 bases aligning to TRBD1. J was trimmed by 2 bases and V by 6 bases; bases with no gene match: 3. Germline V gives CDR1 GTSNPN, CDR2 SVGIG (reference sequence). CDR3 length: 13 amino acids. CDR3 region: CACSDRGNQPQHF. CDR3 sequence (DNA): TGTGCCTGCTCGGACAGGGGCAATCAGCCCCAGCATTTT.